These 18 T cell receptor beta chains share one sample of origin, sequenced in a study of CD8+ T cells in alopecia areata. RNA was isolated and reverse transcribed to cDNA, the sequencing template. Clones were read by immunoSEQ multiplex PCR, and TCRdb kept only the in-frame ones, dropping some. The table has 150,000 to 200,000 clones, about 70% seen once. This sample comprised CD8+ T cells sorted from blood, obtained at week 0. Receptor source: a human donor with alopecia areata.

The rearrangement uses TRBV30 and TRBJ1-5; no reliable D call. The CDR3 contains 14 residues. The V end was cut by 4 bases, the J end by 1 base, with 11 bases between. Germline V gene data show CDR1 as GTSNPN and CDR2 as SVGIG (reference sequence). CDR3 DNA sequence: TGTGCCTGGACCCCCGGATCGAGCAATCAGCCCCAGCATTTT. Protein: CAWTPGSSNQPQHF.

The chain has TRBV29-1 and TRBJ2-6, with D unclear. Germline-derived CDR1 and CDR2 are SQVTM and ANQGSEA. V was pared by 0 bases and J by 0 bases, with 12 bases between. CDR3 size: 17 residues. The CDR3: CSVEEGHKISGANVLTF. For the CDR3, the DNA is TGCAGCGTTGAAGAAGGTCATAAGATCTCTGGGGCCAACGTCCTGACTTTC.

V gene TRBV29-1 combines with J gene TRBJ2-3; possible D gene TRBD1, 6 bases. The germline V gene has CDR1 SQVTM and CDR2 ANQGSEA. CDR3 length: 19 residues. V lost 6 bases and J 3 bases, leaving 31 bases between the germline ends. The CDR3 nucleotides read TGCAGCGTGTACGCACAGGGCAACCGCCAGGTTCTCTTAACAGATACGCAGTATTTT. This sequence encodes CSVYAQGNRQVLLTDTQYF.

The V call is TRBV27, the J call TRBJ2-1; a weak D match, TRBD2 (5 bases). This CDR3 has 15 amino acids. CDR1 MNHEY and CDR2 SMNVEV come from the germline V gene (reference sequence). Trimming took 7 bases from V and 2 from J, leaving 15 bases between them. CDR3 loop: CASMVPSGPYNEQFF. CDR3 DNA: TGTGCCAGCATGGTGCCGAGCGGACCCTACAATGAGCAGTTCTTC.

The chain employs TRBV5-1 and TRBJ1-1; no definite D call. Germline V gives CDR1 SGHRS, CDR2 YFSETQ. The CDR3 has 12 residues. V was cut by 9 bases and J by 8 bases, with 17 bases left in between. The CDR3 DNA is TGCGCCACCCCCATGTCCGCTGGAGAAGCTTTCTTT. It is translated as CATPMSAGEAFF.

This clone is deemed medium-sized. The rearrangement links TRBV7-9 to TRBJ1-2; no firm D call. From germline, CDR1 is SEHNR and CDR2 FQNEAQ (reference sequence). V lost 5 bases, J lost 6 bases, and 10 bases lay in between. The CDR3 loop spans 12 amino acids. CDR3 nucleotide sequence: TGTGCCAGCAGCGCCGGGAGAGATGGCTACACCTTC. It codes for CASSAGRDGYTF.

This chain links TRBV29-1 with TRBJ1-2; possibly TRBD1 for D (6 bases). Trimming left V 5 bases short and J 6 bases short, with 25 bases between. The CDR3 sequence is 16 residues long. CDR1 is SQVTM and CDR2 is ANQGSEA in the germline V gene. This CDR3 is CSVSDSTSWGVNGYTF. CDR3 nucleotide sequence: TGCAGCGTTTCGGACAGTACGTCTTGGGGTGTAAATGGCTACACCTTC.

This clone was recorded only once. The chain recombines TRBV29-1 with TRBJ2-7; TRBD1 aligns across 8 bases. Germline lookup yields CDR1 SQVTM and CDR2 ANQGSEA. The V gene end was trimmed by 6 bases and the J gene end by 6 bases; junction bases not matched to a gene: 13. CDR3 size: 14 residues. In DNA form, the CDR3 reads TGCAGCGTCGGAAGACAGGGGACGCTCAGCGAGCAGTACTTC. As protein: CSVGRQGTLSEQYF.

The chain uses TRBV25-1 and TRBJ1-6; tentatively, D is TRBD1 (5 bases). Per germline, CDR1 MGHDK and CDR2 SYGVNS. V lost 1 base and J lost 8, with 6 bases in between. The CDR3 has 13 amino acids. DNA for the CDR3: TGTGCCAGCAGTGAATGGGGGGATTCACCCCTCCACTTT. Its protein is CASSEWGDSPLHF.

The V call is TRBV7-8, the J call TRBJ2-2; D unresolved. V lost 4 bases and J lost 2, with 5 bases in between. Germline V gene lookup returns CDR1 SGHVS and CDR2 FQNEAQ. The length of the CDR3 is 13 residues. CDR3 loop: CASSYGNTGELFF. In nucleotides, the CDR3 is TGTGCCAGCAGCTACGGAAACACCGGGGAGCTGTTTTTT. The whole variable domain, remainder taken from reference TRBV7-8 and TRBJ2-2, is GAGVSQSPRYKVAKRGQDVALRCDPISGHVSLFWYQQALGQGPEFLTYFQNEAQLDKSGLPSDRFFAERPEGSVSTLKIQRTQQEDSAVYLCASSYGNTGELFFGEGSRLTVL.

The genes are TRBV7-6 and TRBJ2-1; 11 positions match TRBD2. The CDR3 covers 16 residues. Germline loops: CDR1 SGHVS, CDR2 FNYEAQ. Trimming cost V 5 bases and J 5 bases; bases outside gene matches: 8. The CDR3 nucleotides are TGTGCCAGCAGCAGAGAGCTAGCGGGGGGAAACAATGAGCAGTTCTTC. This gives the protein CASSRELAGGNNEQFF.

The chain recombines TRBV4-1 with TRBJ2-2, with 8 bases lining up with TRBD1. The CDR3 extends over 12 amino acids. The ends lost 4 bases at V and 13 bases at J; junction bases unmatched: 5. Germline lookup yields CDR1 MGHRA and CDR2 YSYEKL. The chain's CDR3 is CASSRDRGTLFF. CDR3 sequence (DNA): TGCGCCAGCAGCCGAGACAGGGGTACGCTGTTTTTT.

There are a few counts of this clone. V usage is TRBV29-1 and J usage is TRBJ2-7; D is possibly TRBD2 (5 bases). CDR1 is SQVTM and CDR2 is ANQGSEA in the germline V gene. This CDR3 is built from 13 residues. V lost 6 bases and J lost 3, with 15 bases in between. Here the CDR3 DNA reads TGCAGCGTCATAGAACCGGGGAACTACGAGCAGTACTTC. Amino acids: CSVIEPGNYEQYF.

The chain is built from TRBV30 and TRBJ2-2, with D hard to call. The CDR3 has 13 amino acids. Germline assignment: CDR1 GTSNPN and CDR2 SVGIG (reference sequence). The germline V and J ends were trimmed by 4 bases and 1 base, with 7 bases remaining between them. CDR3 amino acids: CAWTLGNTGELFF. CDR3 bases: TGTGCCTGGACACTGGGGAACACCGGGGAGCTGTTTTTT.

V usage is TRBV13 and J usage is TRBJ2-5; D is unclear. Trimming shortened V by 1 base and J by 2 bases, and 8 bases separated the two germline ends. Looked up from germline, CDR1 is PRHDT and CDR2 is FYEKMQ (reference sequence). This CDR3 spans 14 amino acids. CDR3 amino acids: CASSLDEVQETQYF. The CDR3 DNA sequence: TGTGCCAGCAGCTTAGATGAGGTACAAGAGACCCAGTACTTC.

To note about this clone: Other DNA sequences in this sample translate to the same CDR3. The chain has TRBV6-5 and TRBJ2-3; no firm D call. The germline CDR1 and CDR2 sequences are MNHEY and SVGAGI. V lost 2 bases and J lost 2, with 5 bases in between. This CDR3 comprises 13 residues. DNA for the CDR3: TGTGCCAGCAGTTACAGTTTCACAGATACGCAGTATTTT. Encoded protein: CASSYSFTDTQYF.

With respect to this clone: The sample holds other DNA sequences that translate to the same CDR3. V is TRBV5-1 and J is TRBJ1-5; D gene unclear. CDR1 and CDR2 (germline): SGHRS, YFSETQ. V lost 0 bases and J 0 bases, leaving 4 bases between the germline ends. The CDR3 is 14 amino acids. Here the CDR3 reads CASSLEGSNQPQHF. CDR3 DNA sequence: TGCGCCAGCAGCTTGGAAGGTAGCAATCAGCCCCAGCATTTT.

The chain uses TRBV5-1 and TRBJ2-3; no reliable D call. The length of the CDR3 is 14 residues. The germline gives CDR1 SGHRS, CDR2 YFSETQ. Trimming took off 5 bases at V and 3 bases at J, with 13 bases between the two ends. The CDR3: CASSLGRETDTQYF. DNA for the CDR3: TGCGCCAGCAGTTTAGGACGAGAAACAGATACGCAGTATTTT.